This T cell receptor (beta chain) was profiled in a study of CD8+ T cells in alopecia areata. At the level of the study: The drug, oral tofacitinib, was given to treated patients at 5 to 10 mg twice daily. Points from the study as a whole: Normal skin's resident alphabeta T cells are also sequenced in scalp samples.

TCR sequencing used cDNA made by reverse transcription of extracted RNA. Data came from immunoSEQ multiplex PCR; TCRdb stores just in-frame clones and leaves some out. The sample includes about 200,000 clones, about 60% seen only once; the top ten take roughly 0.47%. V was trimmed by 0 bases and J by 1 base, leaving 7 bases between them. The CDR3 is 15 residues long. Looked up from germline, CDR1 is MNHEY and CDR2 is SVGAGI. Concerning this clone: The antigen remains unidentified.

Researchers gathered lesional scalp punch biopsies and peripheral blood from patients with alopecia areata. A FACSAria was used to sort CD4+ and CD8+ T cells. These cells came from PBMCs. The chain carries TRBV6-5 and TRBJ1-5; D gene unclear. This specimen was CD4+ T cells sorted from blood, taken at week 0. This clonotype was sampled from a human donor with alopecia areata. This CDR3 reads CASSYSGASNQPQHF. CDR3 coding DNA: TGTGCCAGCAGTTACTCAGGAGCAAGCAATCAGCCCCAGCATTTT.